The clone carrying this TCR beta chain was recorded once. Profiling relied on immunoSEQ multiplex PCR, and the TCRdb table lists in-frame clones only, not all of them. The sample carries around 200,000 clones, just under 90% recorded once. The source of the sample is a study of blood T cell repertoires in COVID-19. Across the whole study: The cDNA or gDNA used as material had been derived from T cells, B-cell-depleted T cells, or PBMCs.

Sequenced: peripheral blood. This receptor was obtained from a woman between 18 and 29 years old who had recovered from COVID-19.

CDR3 coding DNA: TGTGCCAGCAGTTCCTACGTTACAGGGCACCAATACGAGCAGTACTTC. Its translation is CASSSYVTGHQYEQYF. The chain carries TRBV27 and TRBJ2-7; a possible D gene is TRBD1 (6 bases). The CDR3 length is 16 residues. Germline CDR1 is MNHEY and CDR2 is SMNVEV (reference sequence). Trimming took off 4 bases at V and 4 bases at J, with 20 bases between the two ends.